These 26 T cell receptor beta chains share one sample of origin, sequenced in a study of blood T cell repertoires in COVID-19. TCRdb keeps only in-frame clones here, not all; method: immunoSEQ multiplex PCR. The profile covers 65,000 to 80,000 clones, with roughly 80% appearing a single time and 27% taken by the ten largest. Sequenced: peripheral blood. The source is a human donor in a cohort sampled during active COVID-19.

Concerning this clone itself: A much bigger clone sits one base away, suggesting this may be a read error. The chain uses TRBV5-4 and TRBJ1-5, with D maybe TRBD1 (6 bases). The CDR3 has 13 residues. Germline loops: CDR1 SGHNT, CDR2 YYREEE (reference sequence). The V and J ends lost 2 bases and 4 bases respectively, with 7 bases between them. CDR3 in DNA: TGTGCCAGCAGCTTTGGACAGAATCAGCCCCAGCATTTT. Its protein is CASSFGQNQPQHF.

The V gene is TRBV7-3, the J gene TRBJ2-7; a weak D match, TRBD1 (5 bases). CDR1 SGHTA and CDR2 FQGTGA come from the germline V gene. Between the trimmed V and J ends, which lost 5 bases and 4 bases, there was a span of 15 bases. The CDR3 length is 14 residues. For the CDR3, the DNA is TGTGCCAGCAGCCCTAAGAGTCAGGGTTACGAGCAGTACTTC. Its protein is CASSPKSQGYEQYF.

J is TRBJ1-2 and V is TRBV5-1, with 10 positions matching TRBD1. This CDR3 contains 17 residues. V lost 4 bases and J lost 0; bases outside the gene matches: 9. The V gene's germline CDR1 is SGHRS and CDR2 YFSETQ. CDR3 bases: TGCGCCAGCAGCGGCGGGACAGGGGCCTACCCTAACTATGGCTACACCTTC. Translated, it gives CASSGGTGAYPNYGYTF.

This chain uses TRBV5-1 with TRBJ1-1; D perhaps matches TRBD1 (5 bases). Germline V lookup: CDR1 SGHRS, CDR2 YFSETQ. The V and J ends lost 3 bases and 3 bases respectively, with 9 bases between them. This CDR3 contains 13 residues. CDR3 in DNA: TGCGCCAGCAGCTCGGGGGGAGACACTGAAGCTTTCTTT. This sequence encodes CASSSGGDTEAFF.

The chain carries TRBV24-1 and TRBJ2-1; TRBD2 aligns across 9 bases. With V trimmed by 4 bases and J by 6 bases, 0 bases remained unmatched. CDR1 KGHDR and CDR2 SFDVKD come from the germline V gene. CDR3 length: 13 amino acids. CDR3 in DNA: TGTGCCACCAGTGAACTAGCGGGCAATGAGCAGTTCTTC. Translation: CATSELAGNEQFF.

J is TRBJ2-3 and V is TRBV7-3, with TRBD2 identical over 7 bases. Looked up from germline, CDR1 is SGHTA and CDR2 is FQGTGA. V dropped 2 bases and J dropped 3; count of bases not matched to a gene: 8. The CDR3 covers 16 residues. The CDR3 region has the DNA TGTGCCAGCAGCTTACAAGGGAGGGGAGGGACAGATACGCAGTATTTT. It is translated as CASSLQGRGGTDTQYF.

The V call is TRBV15, the J call TRBJ1-1; D gene ambiguous. This CDR3 comprises 14 residues. Trimming took off 5 bases at V and 5 bases at J, with 15 bases between the two ends. Germline V gene lookup returns CDR1 LNHNV and CDR2 YYDKDF (reference sequence). The CDR3 reads CATSPSGGRTEAFF. CDR3 nucleotides: TGTGCCACCAGCCCTTCTGGAGGGCGGACTGAAGCTTTCTTT.

The V call is TRBV29-1, the J call TRBJ1-1, with D possibly being TRBD1 (6 bases). CDR1 is SQVTM and CDR2 is ANQGSEA in the germline V gene. The CDR3 has 16 amino acids. Trimming removed 3 bases at V and 0 bases at J, with 17 bases between. The CDR3 bases are TGCAGCGTTGATGGGTTCACAGGGTTGGTGAACACTGAAGCTTTCTTT. As protein: CSVDGFTGLVNTEAFF.

The J gene is TRBJ2-7, the V gene TRBV27, with 8 bases lining up with TRBD2. Germline assignment: CDR1 MNHEY and CDR2 SMNVEV (reference sequence). The CDR3 loop spans 14 amino acids. The V and J ends lost 2 bases and 5 bases, in that order; junction bases with no gene match: 5. DNA of the CDR3: TGTGCCAGCAGTTTAGCCGGGGGGGTAAACGAGCAGTACTTC. This codes for CASSLAGGVNEQYF.

The chain uses TRBV28 and TRBJ1-1; 12 bases fit TRBD1. Germline V gene sequence: CDR1 MDHEN, CDR2 SYDVKM. The CDR3 consists of 17 residues. V lost 3 bases and J lost 4; bases outside the gene matches: 9. This CDR3 is CASSLGGTGGWGTEAFF. The CDR3 DNA is TGTGCCAGCAGTTTGGGAGGGACAGGGGGCTGGGGCACTGAAGCTTTCTTT.

The genes are TRBV5-1 and TRBJ2-2, with 13 positions matching TRBD2. The CDR3 runs to 20 residues. Germline-derived CDR1 and CDR2 are SGHRS and YFSETQ. V was clipped by 4 bases and J by 1 base; unmatched bases: 13. In nucleotides, the CDR3 is TGCGCCAGCAGCAAGACTAGCGGGGGGCCCGGGCGCGGGAACACCGGGGAGCTGTTTTTT. It is translated as CASSKTSGGPGRGNTGELFF.

This chain links TRBV6-4 with TRBJ1-1; TRBD1 aligns across 8 bases. The CDR3 sequence is 14 residues long. With 5 bases clipped from V and 4 bases from J, the junction kept 6 bases outside the gene matches. Germline CDR1 reads MRHNA; CDR2 reads SNTAGT. CDR3 in amino acids: CASSPGGAGTEAFF. CDR3 nucleotides: TGTGCCAGCAGTCCAGGGGGCGCGGGCACTGAAGCTTTCTTT.

The genes are TRBV18 and TRBJ1-1, with a weak D call TRBD1 (6 bases). Germline V lookup: CDR1 KGHSH, CDR2 LQKENI. V was pared by 3 bases and J by 6 bases, with 14 bases between. This CDR3 is 14 amino acids long. For the CDR3, the DNA is TGTGCCAGCTCACCGGAGCAGGGGAGATCTGAAGCTTTCTTT. As protein: CASSPEQGRSEAFF.

The rearrangement joins TRBV20-1 to TRBJ1-4; D is possibly TRBD1 (6 bases). Trimming took off 3 bases at V and 6 bases at J, with 20 bases between the two ends. This CDR3 region has 16 residues. Germline V lookup: CDR1 DFQATT, CDR2 SNEGSKA (reference sequence). CDR3 region: CSASRDERGNYEKLFF. For the CDR3, the DNA is TGCAGTGCTAGTCGGGACGAGAGGGGGAATTATGAAAAACTGTTTTTT.

The genes are TRBV21-1 and TRBJ1-5; the table gives TRBD1 as D, unverified against the DNA. TRBV21-1 is a pseudogene locus. The CDR3 is 16 amino acids. CDR3 sequence: CASSKWHPYSNQPQHF. DNA for the CDR3: TGTGCCAGCAGCAAATGGCACCCTTATAGCAATCAGCCCCAGCATTTT.

The CDR3 loop is CAWSPERRGGLTNEKLFF. CDR3 DNA sequence: TGTGCCTGGAGTCCCGAGAGGCGCGGGGGCCTGACTAATGAAAAACTGTTTTTT. This chain links TRBV30 with TRBJ1-4, with D possibly TRBD1 on 6 matching bases. Trimming shortened V by 2 bases and J by 2 bases, and 21 bases separated the two germline ends. The CDR3 length is 18 residues. The germline CDR1 and CDR2 sequences are GTSNPN and SVGIG (reference sequence).

The rearrangement links TRBV9 to TRBJ1-4, with 9 positions matching TRBD1. Germline assignment: CDR1 SGDLS and CDR2 YYNGEE. The CDR3 is 14 amino acids. V gave up 3 bases and J gave up 6 bases; unmatched junction bases: 3. CDR3 coding DNA: TGTGCCAGCAGCGCAACAGGGGGCGATGAAAAACTGTTTTTT. This encodes CASSATGGDEKLFF.

The chain has TRBV6-1 and TRBJ2-5; 8 bases fit TRBD1. Germline trimming cut 1 base from V and 4 bases from J; bases unmatched to any gene: 5. The CDR3 extends over 15 amino acids. Per the germline V gene, CDR1 is MNHNS and CDR2 is SASEGT. CDR3 in DNA: TGTGCCAGCAGTGAAGGACCTGACAGGGGAGAGACCCAGTACTTC. Encoded protein: CASSEGPDRGETQYF.

V usage is TRBV9 and J usage is TRBJ2-3, with TRBD1 as a possible D gene (6 bases). V was pared by 0 bases and J by 2 bases, with 10 bases between. There are 15 residues in the CDR3. Per the germline V gene, CDR1 is SGDLS and CDR2 is YYNGEE. DNA of the CDR3: TGTGCCAGCAGCGTAGATGCAGGGGCCACAGATACGCAGTATTTT. This sequence encodes CASSVDAGATDTQYF.

V usage is TRBV5-1 and J usage is TRBJ2-7, with 7 positions matching TRBD1. CDR1 and CDR2 from the germline V gene are SGHRS and YFSETQ. V was pared by 5 bases and J by 1 base, with 3 bases of the junction left unmatched. The CDR3 is made up of 13 amino acids. CDR3 protein: CASSDRVSYEQYF. The CDR3 DNA reads TGCGCCAGCAGTGACAGGGTTTCCTACGAGCAGTACTTC.

This chain joins TRBV7-9 and TRBJ2-3, with a weak D call TRBD2 (5 bases). Between the trimmed V and J ends, which lost 6 bases and 1 base, there was a span of 14 bases. This CDR3 comprises 15 residues. Germline assignment: CDR1 SEHNR and CDR2 FQNEAQ (reference sequence). DNA of the CDR3: TGTGCCAGCAGTTCCCCGGGGTCAGGCACAGATACGCAGTATTTT. Its translation is CASSSPGSGTDTQYF.

This chain uses TRBV5-1 with TRBJ1-1, with a tentative D call TRBD1 (5 bases). This CDR3 is 14 amino acids long. The V gene's germline CDR1 is SGHRS and CDR2 YFSETQ. Deletions cut 2 bases from V and 3 bases from J, with 11 bases between. CDR3 loop: CASSFQGGDTEAFF. Written as DNA, the CDR3 is TGCGCCAGCAGCTTCCAGGGCGGGGACACTGAAGCTTTCTTT.

The chain is built from TRBV30 and TRBJ1-2, with 11 nucleotides matching TRBD1. V lost 3 bases to trimming and J lost 5 bases; unmatched junction nucleotides: 2. The CDR3 runs to 13 residues. Per germline, CDR1 GTSNPN and CDR2 SVGIG (reference sequence). In nucleotides, the CDR3 is TGTGCCTGGAGGGGACAGGGGGGTTATGGCTACACCTTC. This sequence encodes CAWRGQGGYGYTF. The variable domain in full, with the rest retrieved from reference TRBV30 and TRBJ1-2, is SQTIHQWPATLVQPVGSPLSLECTVEGTSNPNLYWYRQAAGRGLQLLFYSVGIGQISSEVPQNLSASRPQDRQFILSSKKLLLSDSGFYLCAWRGQGGYGYTFGSGTRLTVV.

This clone appeared a few times. This chain joins TRBV9 and TRBJ2-2; maybe TRBD1 (5 bases). The CDR3 is 15 amino acids. Germline V gene sequence: CDR1 SGDLS, CDR2 YYNGEE. The ends were cut back, 4 bases at V and 5 bases at J, with 15 bases in the middle. The CDR3 spells CASSPTIRVTGELFF. For the CDR3, the DNA is TGTGCCAGCAGCCCCACCATCAGGGTGACCGGGGAGCTGTTTTTT. The full variable domain, in which reference TRBV9 and TRBJ2-2 provide the parts outside the CDR3, is DSGVTQTPKHLITATGQRVTLRCSPRSGDLSVYWYQQSLDQGLQFLIQYYNGEERAKGNILERFSAQQFPDLHSELNLSSLELGDSALYFCASSPTIRVTGELFFGEGSRLTVL.

The genes are TRBV15 and TRBJ2-7; 7 positions agree with TRBD1. The CDR3 spans 14 residues. J gave up 4 bases and V 1 base, and 4 bases lay outside the gene matches. Germline CDR1 is LNHNV and CDR2 is YYDKDF (reference sequence). CDR3 in amino acids: CATSRGPRGYEQYF. CDR3 nucleotides: TGTGCCACCAGCAGAGGCCCCAGGGGGTACGAGCAGTACTTC.

V is TRBV6-5 and J is TRBJ2-3, with TRBD2 matching 12 bases. This CDR3 is built from 15 residues. Germline CDR1 is MNHEY and CDR2 is SVGAGI. Trimming removed 6 bases from V and 7 bases from J; junction bases left unmatched: 8. Here the CDR3 DNA reads TGTGCCAGCAGCAAGACTAGCGGGGGACAAAATACGCAGTATTTT. Its translation: CASSKTSGGQNTQYF.